This passage covers 32 T cell receptor beta chains from one sample sequenced in a study of Graves' ophthalmopathy and Graves' hyperthyroidism. Amplified TCR beta CDR3 regions were obtained using RNA transcripts as template. HTBI-primed first-round RT-PCR preceded second-round multiplex PCR. TCRdb reanalysed the multiplex PCR reads using MiXCR and keeps one entry per CDR3 protein. The table lists approximately 150,000 distinct CDR3 sequences, 35% to 50% of them singletons. Specimen: peripheral blood. The receptors were gathered from a man younger than 45 with Graves' ophthalmopathy.

This chain links TRBV30 with TRBJ2-5; tentatively, D is TRBD1 (5 bases). There are 14 residues in the CDR3. Germline CDR1 reads GTSNPN; CDR2 reads SVGIG (reference sequence). V shed 3 bases and J shed 5 bases, with 16 bases lying between them. The CDR3 sequence: CAWRTVLLWETQYF. Written as DNA, the CDR3 is TGTGCCTGGAGGACAGTACTCTTGTGGGAGACCCAGTACTTC.

This clonotype was recorded many times. V usage is TRBV15 and J usage is TRBJ1-5; D may be TRBD1 (5 bases). This CDR3 has 18 residues. Trimming removed 1 base at V and 0 bases at J, with 16 bases between. Per germline, CDR1 LNHNV and CDR2 YYDKDF (reference sequence). Here the CDR3 reads CATSRGRGGIRSNQPQHF. The CDR3 DNA sequence: TGTGCCACCAGCAGAGGACGCGGGGGGATCCGTAGCAATCAGCCCCAGCATTTT.

This clonotype was observed at least ten times. The rearrangement uses TRBV4-1 and TRBJ1-6, with D perhaps TRBD1 (6 bases). Trimming removed 7 bases from V and 0 bases from J, with 19 bases in between. Looked up from germline, CDR1 is MGHRA and CDR2 is YSYEKL. The CDR3 totals 18 residues. The CDR3 protein is CASTLSGGLGSYNSPLHF. The CDR3 coding sequence is TGCGCCAGCACCCTGTCCGGGGGGCTCGGCTCCTATAATTCACCCCTCCACTTT.

This clonotype was counted ten times or more. The V and J genes are TRBV24-1 and TRBJ2-7, with D unclear. This CDR3 is built from 12 residues. Trimming removed 2 bases at V and 5 bases at J, with 6 bases between. Germline assignment: CDR1 KGHDR and CDR2 SFDVKD. The CDR3 region has the DNA TGTGCCACCAGTGATTACCGGGACGAGCAGTACTTC. This translates into CATSDYRDEQYF.

This clonotype was seen repeatedly, ten times or more. V usage is TRBV30 and J usage is TRBJ2-5; unclear D gene. Germline CDR1 and CDR2: GTSNPN and SVGIG (reference sequence). This CDR3 has 14 residues. The V and J ends lost 4 bases and 2 bases respectively, with 14 bases between them. CDR3 amino acids: CAWISVDRQETQYF. The CDR3 region has the DNA TGTGCCTGGATAAGCGTAGATCGGCAAGAGACCCAGTACTTC.

This clonotype was counted many times. The V and J genes are TRBV11-3 and TRBJ2-7; D perhaps matches TRBD1 (6 bases). Germline loops: CDR1 SGHNT, CDR2 YENEEA. The V end lost 5 bases, the J end lost 2 bases, and 16 bases lay between the germline ends. The CDR3 covers 15 residues. CDR3 residues: CASSLGQSAPYEQYF. Written as DNA, the CDR3 is TGTGCCAGCAGCCTCGGACAGTCAGCCCCCTACGAGCAGTACTTC.

The chain uses TRBV6-5 and TRBJ1-1, with D unclear. The CDR3 runs 13 residues. The germline V and J ends were trimmed by 0 bases and 3 bases, with 5 bases remaining between them. The germline gives CDR1 MNHEY, CDR2 SVGAGI. The CDR3 nucleotides are TGTGCCAGCAGTTACTCGAGGGACACTGAAGCTTTCTTT. Translating it yields CASSYSRDTEAFF.

This clonotype was seen ten or more times. The chain joins TRBV19 to TRBJ2-2; tentative D call: TRBD2 (6 bases). CDR1 LNHDA and CDR2 SQIVND come from the germline V gene (reference sequence). The V gene lost 6 bases and the J gene lost 5 bases, with 16 bases spanning the gap. This CDR3 has 15 residues. In DNA, the CDR3 is TGTGCCAGTAGCGATTTGGGGGGTGGAACCGGGGAGCTGTTTTTT. Protein: CASSDLGGGTGELFF.

This clonotype was counted between two and nine times. The rearrangement links TRBV20-1 to TRBJ1-6; TRBD1 might be the D (6 bases). This CDR3 is built from 17 residues. Per the germline V gene, CDR1 is DFQATT and CDR2 is SNEGSKA (reference sequence). V shed 6 bases and J shed 8 bases, with 26 bases lying between them. The CDR3 DNA sequence: TGCAGTGCCGCTGTAGGACAGCGAGGAGGAGCATATTCACCCCTCCACTTT. Translation: CSAAVGQRGGAYSPLHF.

This rearrangement joins TRBV30 to TRBJ2-7, with D perhaps TRBD1 (5 bases). The CDR3 runs to 14 residues. The V end was cut by 2 bases, the J end by 3 bases, with 14 bases between. The V gene's germline CDR1 is GTSNPN and CDR2 SVGIG (reference sequence). In DNA, the CDR3 is TGTGCCTGGAGTATGGACACTGAAATCTACGAGCAGTACTTC. Its translation: CAWSMDTEIYEQYF. Looking up the rest from reference TRBV30 and TRBJ2-7 gives the full variable domain: SQTIHQWPATLVQPVGSPLSLECTVEGTSNPNLYWYRQAAGRGLQLLFYSVGIGQISSEVPQNLSASRPQDRQFILSSKKLLLSDSGFYLCAWSMDTEIYEQYFGPGTRLTVT.

There are many counts of this clonotype. The J gene is TRBJ2-5, the V gene TRBV6-5; D not resolved. V was cut by 10 bases and J by 3 bases, with 15 bases left in between. CDR1 and CDR2 (germline): MNHEY, SVGAGI. The CDR3 totals 13 residues. The CDR3 region is CATRQTYEETQYF. CDR3 nucleotide sequence: TGTGCCACCCGCCAGACTTACGAAGAGACCCAGTACTTC.

The V and J genes are TRBV7-2 and TRBJ1-1; a weak D match, TRBD1 (5 bases). The V gene lost 4 bases and the J gene lost 3 bases, with 12 bases spanning the gap. Germline CDR1 and CDR2: SGHTA and FQGNSA. The CDR3 is 14 amino acids. DNA for the CDR3: TGTGCCAGCAGCTCTTGGACATCCCACACTGAAGCTTTCTTT. It is translated as CASSSWTSHTEAFF.

The CDR3: CSASQRTGINYGYTF. The DNA for the CDR3 is TGCAGTGCCTCTCAACGGACAGGGATTAACTATGGCTACACCTTC. The chain has TRBV20-1 and TRBJ1-2; 8 bases map to TRBD1. The CDR3 is 15 residues long. V shed 6 bases and J 1 base; nucleotides not matched to a gene: 10. CDR1 is DFQATT and CDR2 is SNEGSKA in the germline V gene (reference sequence).

The chain combines TRBV19 with TRBJ2-7, with 9 nucleotides matching TRBD1. Germline CDR1 and CDR2: LNHDA and SQIVND (reference sequence). This CDR3 contains 12 residues. The V gene end was trimmed by 5 bases and the J gene end by 5 bases; junction bases not matched to a gene: 1. The CDR3 region has the DNA TGTGCCAGTAGTTGGACAGGGGACGAGCAGTACTTC. Translation gives CASSWTGDEQYF. Full variable domain (missing parts from reference TRBV19 and TRBJ2-7): DGGITQSPKYLFRKEGQNVTLSCEQNLNHDAMYWYRQDPGQGLRLIYYSQIVNDFQKGDIAEGYSVSREKKESFPLTVTSAQKNPTAFYLCASSWTGDEQYFGPGTRLTVT.

This chain connects TRBV20-1 to TRBJ1-2, with D tentatively TRBD1 (5 bases). V lost 6 bases and J lost 5, with 22 bases in between. The V gene's germline CDR1 is DFQATT and CDR2 SNEGSKA (reference sequence). The CDR3 consists of 15 residues. The CDR3 DNA sequence: TGCAGTGCCCTGGGTAGCGGGGACGGGGGTTATGGCTACACCTTC. This encodes CSALGSGDGGYGYTF.

This clonotype was seen repeatedly, ten times or more. The chain links TRBV19 to TRBJ1-5, with 8 bases identical to TRBD1. The germline gives CDR1 LNHDA, CDR2 SQIVND (reference sequence). The CDR3 totals 15 residues. V dropped 9 bases and J dropped 1; count of bases not matched to a gene: 8. This CDR3 is CASLDRDRSNQPQHF. CDR3 in DNA: TGTGCCAGCCTGGACAGGGATCGGAGCAATCAGCCCCAGCATTTT. Using reference TRBV19 and TRBJ1-5 for the parts outside the CDR3, the full variable domain is DGGITQSPKYLFRKEGQNVTLSCEQNLNHDAMYWYRQDPGQGLRLIYYSQIVNDFQKGDIAEGYSVSREKKESFPLTVTSAQKNPTAFYLCASLDRDRSNQPQHFGDGTRLSIL.

Many counts were recorded for this clonotype. The CDR3 bases are TGTGCCAGCAGTGAAAGTCCAAATTCCTACGAGCAGTACTTC. It encodes CASSESPNSYEQYF. The chain has TRBV6-1 and TRBJ2-7; D is unresolved. The germline V gene encodes CDR1 MNHNS and CDR2 SASEGT. The CDR3 covers 14 residues. The ends were cut back, 2 bases at V and 1 base at J, with 9 bases in the middle.

This clonotype was picked up many times. The gene calls are TRBV6-2 or TRBV6-3 and TRBJ1-2; D ambiguous. This CDR3 is built from 12 residues. The germline V gene has CDR1 MNHEY and CDR2 SVGEGT. Trimming removed 7 bases from V and 8 bases from J, with 14 bases in between. Here the CDR3 reads CASTEMGRGYTF. CDR3 DNA sequence: TGTGCCAGCACCGAAATGGGTCGAGGCTACACCTTC.

The chain couples TRBV6-1 to TRBJ1-2; a possible D gene is TRBD1 (5 bases). From germline, CDR1 is MNHNS and CDR2 SASEGT. The CDR3 is 14 amino acids. Trimming pared 5 bases from V and 0 bases from J, leaving 10 bases between. This CDR3 reads CASSRDYTNYGYTF. The CDR3 nucleotides are TGTGCCAGCAGTAGGGACTATACTAACTATGGCTACACCTTC.

This clonotype has a count of ten or more. The chain is built from TRBV7-2 and TRBJ2-5; the D gene is possibly TRBD1 (6 bases). CDR3 length: 16 residues. From germline, CDR1 is SGHTA and CDR2 FQGNSA. The V gene lost 2 bases and the J gene lost 2 bases, with 15 bases spanning the gap. Here the CDR3 DNA reads TGTGCCAGCAGCTTATCGATCGGACAGAGTCAAGAGACCCAGTACTTC. Its protein product is CASSLSIGQSQETQYF.

The chain links TRBV6-2 or TRBV6-3 to TRBJ1-1; possible D gene TRBD1, 5 bases. Germline V lookup: CDR1 MNHEY, CDR2 SVGEGT. V lost 2 bases and J lost 4, with 23 bases in between. The CDR3 covers 18 residues. CDR3 DNA: TGTGCCAGCAGTTACGGGCCGGTCGGGGGTGTATTAGGCACTGAAGCTTTCTTT. Translated, it gives CASSYGPVGGVLGTEAFF.

This chain connects TRBV6-5 to TRBJ1-2, with 8 bases identical to TRBD1. The germline V gene encodes CDR1 MNHEY and CDR2 SVGAGI. The CDR3 contains 15 residues. The ends lost 2 bases at V and 4 bases at J; junction bases unmatched: 6. The CDR3 DNA is TGTGCCAGCAGTTACACAAGGACAGGGCCCTATGGCTACACCTTC. It specifies CASSYTRTGPYGYTF.

This clonotype has at least ten counts. The chain employs TRBV4-3 and TRBJ2-5; TRBD1 agrees at 8 bases. Germline values: CDR1 LGHNA, CDR2 YSLEER. This CDR3 is built from 15 residues. Trimming cost V 3 bases and J 5 bases; bases outside gene matches: 8. The DNA for the CDR3 is TGCGCCAGCAGCCAGGAGGGACAGGCGGGGGAGACCCAGTACTTC. Amino acids: CASSQEGQAGETQYF.

The table lists this clonotype with many counts. The chain links TRBV12-3 or TRBV12-4 to TRBJ1-6; tentative D call: TRBD1 (5 bases). This CDR3 spans 18 amino acids. V lost 4 bases and J lost 6, with 22 bases in between. The CDR3 DNA sequence: TGTGCCAGCAGTTCCCGCCGAAAAGGTCTTCAGGGTAATTCACCCCTCCACTTT. Protein sequence: CASSSRRKGLQGNSPLHF.

This clonotype was seen many times. The CDR3 coding sequence is TGCGCCAGCAGCTTGGAGGCGGAGGCAAACTGGGCTTTGGAGACCCAGTACTTC. Amino acids: CASSLEAEANWALETQYF. The chain recombines TRBV5-1 with TRBJ2-5, with D perhaps matching TRBD2 (5 bases). Trimming removed 0 bases from V and 5 bases from J, with 23 bases in between. CDR3 size: 18 residues. CDR1 is SGHRS and CDR2 is YFSETQ in the germline V gene.

This clonotype was seen at least ten times. The rearrangement joins TRBV12-3 or TRBV12-4 to TRBJ2-7, with D perhaps matching TRBD1 or TRBD2 (5 bases each). The V end was cut by 6 bases, the J end by 1 base, with 16 bases between. The CDR3 is 15 residues long. The CDR3 sequence is CASSSPRDGSYEQYF. In nucleotides, the CDR3 is TGTGCCAGCAGCTCACCCCGGGACGGTTCCTACGAGCAGTACTTC.

The V gene is TRBV7-8, the J gene TRBJ2-7; 7 nucleotides align to TRBD2. The CDR3 spans 14 residues. CDR1 is SGHVS and CDR2 is FQNEAQ in the germline V gene. V trimming: 1 base; J trimming: 5 bases; junction bases outside the gene matches: 5. CDR3 residues: CASSLGAGVDEQYF. The CDR3 coding sequence is TGTGCCAGCAGCTTAGGTGCGGGGGTGGACGAGCAGTACTTC.

The chain uses TRBV6-2 or TRBV6-3 and TRBJ1-2; D is undetermined. This CDR3 region has 14 residues. Germline V gene data show CDR1 as MNHEY and CDR2 as SVGEGT. V was clipped by 5 bases and J by 4 bases, with 14 bases between them. In DNA, the CDR3 is TGTGCCAGCAGTGCGACTGCAATAGGCTATGGCTACACCTTC. It is translated as CASSATAIGYGYTF.

This clonotype was observed many times. The chain couples TRBV27 to TRBJ2-7, with D perhaps assigned TRBD1 or TRBD2 (7 bases each). This CDR3 is built from 16 residues. The germline V gene has CDR1 MNHEY and CDR2 SMNVEV (reference sequence). V was trimmed by 5 bases and J by 4 bases, leaving 21 bases between them. DNA of the CDR3: TGTGCCAGCAGTCCGGAGCGGGACAGCATAGGGTACGAGCAGTACTTC. Its translation is CASSPERDSIGYEQYF.

This chain links TRBV6-1 with TRBJ1-2, with D possibly matching TRBD1 (5 bases). V lost 7 bases to trimming and J lost 8 bases, with 23 bases between them. Germline assignment: CDR1 MNHNS and CDR2 SASEGT. The CDR3 runs 15 residues. The CDR3 loop reads CASIQWRGRGNGYTF. DNA of the CDR3: TGTGCCAGCATTCAATGGAGGGGTAGGGGAAACGGCTACACCTTC.

This clonotype was recorded many times. The gene calls are TRBV4-1 and TRBJ2-4; 7 bases map to TRBD2. Trimming removed 11 bases from V and 6 bases from J; junction bases left unmatched: 16. The CDR3 is made up of 15 amino acids. Germline V gene lookup returns CDR1 MGHRA and CDR2 YSYEKL. The CDR3 reads CASKSIAGVGNIQYF. In DNA form, the CDR3 reads TGCGCCTCTAAGTCGATTGCGGGAGTAGGAAACATTCAGTACTTC.

This chain links TRBV7-2 with TRBJ1-3, with D unclear. V was trimmed by 5 bases and J by 3 bases, leaving 11 bases between them. This CDR3 has 14 amino acids. The germline V gene encodes CDR1 SGHTA and CDR2 FQGNSA. The CDR3: CASSQTAFGNTIYF. CDR3 bases: TGTGCCAGCAGCCAGACGGCCTTTGGAAACACCATATATTTT.